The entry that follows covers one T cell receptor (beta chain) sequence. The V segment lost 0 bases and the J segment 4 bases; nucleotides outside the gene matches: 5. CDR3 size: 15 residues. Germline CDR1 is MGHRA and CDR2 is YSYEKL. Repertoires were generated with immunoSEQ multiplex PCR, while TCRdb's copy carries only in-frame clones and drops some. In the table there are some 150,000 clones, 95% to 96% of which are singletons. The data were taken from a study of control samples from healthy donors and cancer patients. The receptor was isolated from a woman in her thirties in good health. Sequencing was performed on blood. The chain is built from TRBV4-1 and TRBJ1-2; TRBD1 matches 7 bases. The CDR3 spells CASSQDRGQIYGYTF. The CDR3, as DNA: TGCGCCAGCAGCCAAGATAGGGGACAGATCTATGGCTACACCTTC.